Sequencing of this T cell receptor (beta chain) was carried out in a study of cytomegalovirus exposure and HLA in healthy donors. PCR was performed using 60 Vbeta and 13 Jbeta primers. Measured with immunoSEQ multiplex PCR; TCRdb has only the in-frame clones, and not every one. Of about 170,000 clones listed, 80% are singletons. The CDR3 consists of 13 residues. CDR1 is SQVTM, CDR2 ANQGSEA, per germline. V dropped 5 bases and J dropped 0 bases, with 9 bases sitting between them. The sequencing sample was made of PBMCs. This clonotype was sampled from a woman between 45 and 65 years old in good health and CMV-seropositive. The rearrangement links TRBV29-1 to TRBJ2-3; D gene ambiguous. CDR3 bases: TGCAGCGTTTACAGACCTAGCACAGATACGCAGTATTTT. Encoded protein: CSVYRPSTDTQYF.